The clone carrying this TCR beta chain has more than one count but fewer than ten. Its matching antigen is unknown. The CDR3 runs to 10 residues. Germline CDR1 SQVTM, CDR2 ANQGSEA. Trimming shortened V by 4 bases and J by 4 bases, and 4 bases separated the two germline ends. The assay was immunoSEQ multiplex PCR, and TCRdb's table has in-frame clones only and misses some. Here the sample spans about 30,000 clones, about two thirds being singletons. This entry comes from a study of PD-1 blockade in classical Hodgkin lymphoma. Study outcomes and limitations: At baseline, newly diagnosed patients reportedly showed less TCR diversity than healthy donors.

Relapse after autologous stem cell transplantation occurred in every patient, and brentuximab vedotin exposure varied. The sequence was obtained from a human donor with classical Hodgkin lymphoma. The chain uses TRBV29-1 and TRBJ1-1; D remains unclear. The source material was peripheral blood mononuclear cells (PBMCs), sampled before the second cycle of nivolumab. Here the CDR3 DNA reads TGCAGCGTTGGGTTCACTGAAGCTTTCTTT. It yields the protein CSVGFTEAFF.